These 9 T cell receptor beta chains came from one sample sequenced in a study of T cells in Graves' hyperthyroidism and ophthalmopathy. The TCR beta CDR3 regions underwent amplification using RNA transcripts as the source. The primer set for the first-round RT-PCR of the TCR CDR3 was HTBI. TCRdb analysed the multiplex PCR reads with MiXCR anew, one entry per CDR3 protein. The sample has about 350,000 distinct CDR3 sequences, around 15% seen once. The specimen sequenced was blood. The receptors stem from a woman aged 60 to 75 with Graves' ophthalmopathy.

The table lists this clonotype with a few counts. The chain carries TRBV29-1 and TRBJ1-2, with D perhaps TRBD1 (6 bases). CDR3 length: 14 amino acids. The V gene's germline CDR1 is SQVTM and CDR2 ANQGSEA. V was pared by 6 bases and J by 5 bases, with 19 bases between. The CDR3 here is CSVEGELGPYGYTF. The CDR3 region has the DNA TGCAGCGTAGAGGGGGAGCTGGGGCCTTATGGCTACACCTTC.

The V and J genes are TRBV20-1 and TRBJ2-5; D is unresolved. Trimming took 5 bases from V and 1 from J, leaving 14 bases between them. CDR3 length: 14 amino acids. Germline CDR1 is DFQATT and CDR2 is SNEGSKA (reference sequence). CDR3 residues: CSASGHLGQETQYF. The DNA for the CDR3 is TGCAGTGCTTCCGGCCACCTGGGCCAAGAGACCCAGTACTTC.

This clonotype has just a few counts. V is TRBV6-1 and J is TRBJ2-7; weak D call: TRBD1 (6 bases). V gave up 5 bases and J gave up 0 bases, with 14 bases separating them. The CDR3 consists of 15 residues. Germline-derived CDR1 and CDR2 are MNHNS and SASEGT. CDR3 DNA sequence: TGTGCCAGCAGTCAAACCGGGACATACTCCTACGAGCAGTACTTC. The encoded protein is CASSQTGTYSYEQYF.

The rearrangement joins TRBV7-6 to TRBJ2-7; 12 bases agree with TRBD2. V trimming: 5 bases; J trimming: 3 bases; junction bases outside the gene matches: 5. There are 15 residues in the CDR3. Germline CDR1 reads SGHVS; CDR2 reads FNYEAQ. The CDR3 is CASSATSGSVYEQYF. CDR3 sequence (DNA): TGTGCCAGCAGCGCGACTAGCGGGAGTGTCTACGAGCAGTACTTC.

The CDR3 spells CASSAPGGTPTEAFF. In nucleotides, the CDR3 is TGTGCCAGCAGTGCCCCGGGAGGAACCCCCACCGAAGCTTTCTTT. This chain uses TRBV6-2 or TRBV6-3 with TRBJ1-1; D ambiguous. CDR3 length: 15 residues. Germline values: CDR1 MNHEY, CDR2 SVGEGT. V shed 5 bases and J shed 8 bases, with 21 bases lying between them.

The genes are TRBV20-1 and TRBJ2-1; 8 positions match TRBD2. V lost 5 bases and J lost 10; bases outside the gene matches: 13. Per germline, CDR1 DFQATT and CDR2 SNEGSKA (reference sequence). The CDR3 has 14 residues. CDR3 DNA: TGCAGTGCTCCCTCAGCGGGCGGGAGGCGGGAGCAGTTCTTC. Translated, it gives CSAPSAGGRREQFF.

This clonotype was observed at least ten times. This chain joins TRBV12-3 or TRBV12-4 and TRBJ1-1, with unresolved D. CDR3 length equals 15 residues. Trimming stripped 3 bases from V and 1 base from J, with 12 bases between. In nucleotides, the CDR3 is TGTGCCAGCAGTTTCAGTGGTGTATCGAACACTGAAGCTTTCTTT. The encoded protein is CASSFSGVSNTEAFF.

Ten or more counts support this clonotype. J is TRBJ1-4 and V is TRBV11-2; D is undetermined. This CDR3 spans 15 amino acids. V lost 5 bases to trimming and J lost 4 bases, with 14 bases between them. Germline CDR1 is SGHAT and CDR2 is FQNNGV. CDR3 residues: CASSPRVVVNEKLFF. The CDR3 DNA sequence: TGTGCCAGCAGCCCGAGGGTGGTTGTTAATGAAAAACTGTTTTTT.

This clonotype was seen at least ten times. The V gene is TRBV6-2 or TRBV6-3, the J gene TRBJ2-3; D not certain. This CDR3 has 13 residues. From germline, CDR1 is MNHEY and CDR2 SVGEGT. V was trimmed by 2 bases and J by 0 bases, leaving 3 bases between them. CDR3 DNA: TGTGCCAGCAGTTACACTAGCACAGATACGCAGTATTTT. Protein product: CASSYTSTDTQYF.